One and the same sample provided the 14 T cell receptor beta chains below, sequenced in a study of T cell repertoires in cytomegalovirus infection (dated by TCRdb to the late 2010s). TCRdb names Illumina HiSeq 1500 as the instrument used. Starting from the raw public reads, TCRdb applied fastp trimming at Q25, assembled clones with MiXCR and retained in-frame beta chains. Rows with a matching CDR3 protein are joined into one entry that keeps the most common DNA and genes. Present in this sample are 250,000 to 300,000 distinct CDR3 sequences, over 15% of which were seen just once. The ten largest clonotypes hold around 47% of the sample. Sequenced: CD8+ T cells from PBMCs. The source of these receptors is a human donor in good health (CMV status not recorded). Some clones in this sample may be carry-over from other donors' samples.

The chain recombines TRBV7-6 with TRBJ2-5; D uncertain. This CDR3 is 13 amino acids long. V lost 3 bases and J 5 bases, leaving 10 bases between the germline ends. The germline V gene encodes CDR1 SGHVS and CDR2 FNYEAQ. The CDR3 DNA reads TGTGCCAGCAGCTTTCGCAAATGGGAGACCCAGTACTTC. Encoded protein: CASSFRKWETQYF.

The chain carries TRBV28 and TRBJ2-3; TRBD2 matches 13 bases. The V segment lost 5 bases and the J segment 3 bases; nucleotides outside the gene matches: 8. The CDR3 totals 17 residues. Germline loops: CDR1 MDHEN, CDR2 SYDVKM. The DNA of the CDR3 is TGTGCCAGCAGTCCCAGATTACTAGCGGGGGGGACAGATACGCAGTATTTT. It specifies CASSPRLLAGGTDTQYF.

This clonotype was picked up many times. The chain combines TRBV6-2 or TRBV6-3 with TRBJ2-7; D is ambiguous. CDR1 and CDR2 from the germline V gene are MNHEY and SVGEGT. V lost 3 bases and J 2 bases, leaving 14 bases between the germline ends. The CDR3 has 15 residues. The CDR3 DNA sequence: TGTGCCAGCAGTTATTTTGAAGACGATACCTACGAGCAGTACTTC. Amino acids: CASSYFEDDTYEQYF.

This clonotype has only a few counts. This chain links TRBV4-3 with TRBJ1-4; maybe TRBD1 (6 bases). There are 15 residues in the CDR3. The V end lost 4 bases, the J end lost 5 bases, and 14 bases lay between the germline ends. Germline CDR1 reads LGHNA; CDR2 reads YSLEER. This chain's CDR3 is CASSLYRAINEKLFF. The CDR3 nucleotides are TGCGCCAGCAGCCTTTACAGGGCGATAAATGAAAAACTGTTTTTT.

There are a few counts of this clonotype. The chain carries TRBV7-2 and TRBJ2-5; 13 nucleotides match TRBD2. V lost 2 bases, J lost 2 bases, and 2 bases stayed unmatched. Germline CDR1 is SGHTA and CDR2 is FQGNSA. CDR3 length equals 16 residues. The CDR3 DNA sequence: TGTGCCAGCAGCTTACAGGGACTAGCGGGGCAAGAGACCCAGTACTTC. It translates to CASSLQGLAGQETQYF.

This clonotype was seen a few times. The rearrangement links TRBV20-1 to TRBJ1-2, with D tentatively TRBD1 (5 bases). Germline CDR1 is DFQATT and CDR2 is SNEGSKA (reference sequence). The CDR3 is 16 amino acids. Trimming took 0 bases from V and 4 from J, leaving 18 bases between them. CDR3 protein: CSARDQREGSFYGYTF. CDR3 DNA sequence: TGCAGTGCTAGAGATCAGAGAGAGGGGAGTTTCTATGGCTACACCTTC.

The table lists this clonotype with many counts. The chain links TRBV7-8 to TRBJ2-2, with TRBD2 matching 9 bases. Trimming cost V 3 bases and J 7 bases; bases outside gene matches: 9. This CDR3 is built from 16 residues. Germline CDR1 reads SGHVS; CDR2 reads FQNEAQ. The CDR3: CASSFRAGGLGGELFF. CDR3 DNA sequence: TGTGCCAGCAGCTTCCGAGCGGGGGGTCTCGGCGGGGAGCTGTTTTTT.

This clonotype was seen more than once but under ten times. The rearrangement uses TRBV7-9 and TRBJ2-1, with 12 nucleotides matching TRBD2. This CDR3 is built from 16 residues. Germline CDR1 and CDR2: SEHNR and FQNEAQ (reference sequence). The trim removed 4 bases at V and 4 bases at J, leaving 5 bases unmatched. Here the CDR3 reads CASSSPSGGVYNEQFF. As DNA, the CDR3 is TGTGCCAGCAGCTCGCCTAGCGGGGGGGTATACAATGAGCAGTTCTTC.

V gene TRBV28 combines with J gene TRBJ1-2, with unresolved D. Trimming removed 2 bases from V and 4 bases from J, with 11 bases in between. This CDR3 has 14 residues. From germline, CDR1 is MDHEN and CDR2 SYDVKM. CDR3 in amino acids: CASSLGSASYGYTF. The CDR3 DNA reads TGTGCCAGCAGTTTAGGGTCAGCTTCCTATGGCTACACCTTC.

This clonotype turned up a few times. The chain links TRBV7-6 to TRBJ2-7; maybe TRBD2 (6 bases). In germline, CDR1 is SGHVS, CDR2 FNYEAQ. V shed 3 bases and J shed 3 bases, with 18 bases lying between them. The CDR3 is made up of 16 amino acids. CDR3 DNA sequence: TGTGCCAGCAGCTTTCTCCTAGCGAGGGGTAACTACGAGCAGTACTTC. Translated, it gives CASSFLLARGNYEQYF.

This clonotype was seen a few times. As DNA, the CDR3 is TGTGCCAGCAGCTTAATGGGGGGCCCGAACACTGAAGCTTTCTTT. Translating gives CASSLMGGPNTEAFF. The chain is built from TRBV7-6 and TRBJ1-1; TRBD1 might be the D (6 bases). This CDR3 spans 15 amino acids. In germline, CDR1 is SGHVS, CDR2 FNYEAQ. Trimming took off 2 bases at V and 1 base at J, with 11 bases between the two ends.

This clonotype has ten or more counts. The CDR3 sequence is CASSPRGGGRSSYNEQFF. The CDR3 DNA sequence: TGTGCCAGCAGCCCAAGAGGTGGGGGGAGGAGCTCCTACAATGAGCAGTTCTTC. The V gene is TRBV7-9, the J gene TRBJ2-1, with D possibly matching TRBD2 (6 bases). The CDR3 spans 18 residues. V lost 5 bases to trimming and J lost 0 bases, with 20 bases between them. Germline CDR1 SEHNR, CDR2 FQNEAQ (reference sequence). Full variable domain (remainder filled in from reference TRBV7-9 and TRBJ2-1): DTGVSQNPRHKITKRGQNVTFRCDPISEHNRLYWYRQTLGQGPEFLTYFQNEAQLEKSRLLSDRFSAERPKGSFSTLEIQRTEQGDSAMYLCASSPRGGGRSSYNEQFFGPGTRLTVL.

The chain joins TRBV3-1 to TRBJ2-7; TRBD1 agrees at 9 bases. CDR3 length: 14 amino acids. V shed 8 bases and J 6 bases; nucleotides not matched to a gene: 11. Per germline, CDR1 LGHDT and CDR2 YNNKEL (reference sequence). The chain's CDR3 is CASGTRTGVGEQYF. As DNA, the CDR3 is TGTGCCAGCGGGACCCGGACAGGGGTGGGCGAGCAGTACTTC.

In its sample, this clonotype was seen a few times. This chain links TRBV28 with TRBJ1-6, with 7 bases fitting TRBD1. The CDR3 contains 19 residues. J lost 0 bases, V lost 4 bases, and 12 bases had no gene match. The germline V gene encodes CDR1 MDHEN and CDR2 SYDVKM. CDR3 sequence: CASSSTGRHTNSYNSPLHF. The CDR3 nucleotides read TGTGCCAGCAGTTCGACAGGGCGACACACAAACTCCTATAATTCACCCCTCCACTTT.